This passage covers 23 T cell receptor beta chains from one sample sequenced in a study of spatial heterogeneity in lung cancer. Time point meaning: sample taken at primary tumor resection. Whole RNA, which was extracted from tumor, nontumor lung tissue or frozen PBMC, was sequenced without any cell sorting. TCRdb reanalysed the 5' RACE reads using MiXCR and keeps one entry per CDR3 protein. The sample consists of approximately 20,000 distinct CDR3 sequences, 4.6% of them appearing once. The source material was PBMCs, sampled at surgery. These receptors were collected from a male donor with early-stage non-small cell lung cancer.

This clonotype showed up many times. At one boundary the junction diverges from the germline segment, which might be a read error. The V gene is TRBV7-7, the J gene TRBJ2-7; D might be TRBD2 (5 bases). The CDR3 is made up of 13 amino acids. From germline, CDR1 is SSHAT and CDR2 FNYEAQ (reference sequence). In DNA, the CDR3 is TGTGCTAGCAGCTCGGCAGGAGGCTACGAGCAGTACTTC. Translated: CASSSAGGYEQYF.

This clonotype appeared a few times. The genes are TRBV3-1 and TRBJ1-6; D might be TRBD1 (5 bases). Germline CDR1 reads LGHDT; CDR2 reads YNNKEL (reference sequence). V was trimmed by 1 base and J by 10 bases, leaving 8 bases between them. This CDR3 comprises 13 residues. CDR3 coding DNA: TGTGCCAGCAGCCAAGTTGAGGGGTCACCCCTCCACTTT. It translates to CASSQVEGSPLHF.

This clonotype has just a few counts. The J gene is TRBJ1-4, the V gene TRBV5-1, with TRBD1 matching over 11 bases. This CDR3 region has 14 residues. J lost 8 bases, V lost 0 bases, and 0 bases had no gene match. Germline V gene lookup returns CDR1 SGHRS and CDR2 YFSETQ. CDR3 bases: TGCGCCAGCAGCTTGGGGACAGGGGGCGAAAAACTGTTTTTT. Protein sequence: CASSLGTGGEKLFF.

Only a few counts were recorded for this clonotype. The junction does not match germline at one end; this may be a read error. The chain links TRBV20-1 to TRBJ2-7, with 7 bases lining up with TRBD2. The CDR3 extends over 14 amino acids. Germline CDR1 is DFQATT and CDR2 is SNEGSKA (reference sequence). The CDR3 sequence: CSLLSREASYEQYF. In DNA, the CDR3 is TGTAGTTTACTATCACGGGAGGCCTCCTACGAGCAGTACTTC.

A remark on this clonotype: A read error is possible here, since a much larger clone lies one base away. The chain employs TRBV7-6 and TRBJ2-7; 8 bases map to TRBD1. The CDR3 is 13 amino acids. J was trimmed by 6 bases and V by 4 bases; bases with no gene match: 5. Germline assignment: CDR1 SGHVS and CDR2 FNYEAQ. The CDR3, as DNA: TGTGCCAGCAGCTACCGACAGGGGATCGAGCAGTACTTC. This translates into CASSYRQGIEQYF.

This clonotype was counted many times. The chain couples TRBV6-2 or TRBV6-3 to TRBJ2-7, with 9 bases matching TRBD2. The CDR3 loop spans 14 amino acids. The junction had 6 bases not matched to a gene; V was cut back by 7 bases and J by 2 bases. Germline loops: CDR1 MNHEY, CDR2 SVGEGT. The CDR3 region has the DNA TGTGCCAGCACTTTTAGCGGGAGCCCCTACGAGCAGTACTTC. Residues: CASTFSGSPYEQYF.

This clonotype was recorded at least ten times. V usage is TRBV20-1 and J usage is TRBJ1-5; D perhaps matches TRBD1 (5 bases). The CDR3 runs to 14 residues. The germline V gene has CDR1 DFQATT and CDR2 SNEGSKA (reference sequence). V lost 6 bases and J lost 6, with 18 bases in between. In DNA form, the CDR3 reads TGCAGTGCCGCGAAGGCAGGGCGCGGTCAGCCCCAGCATTTT. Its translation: CSAAKAGRGQPQHF.

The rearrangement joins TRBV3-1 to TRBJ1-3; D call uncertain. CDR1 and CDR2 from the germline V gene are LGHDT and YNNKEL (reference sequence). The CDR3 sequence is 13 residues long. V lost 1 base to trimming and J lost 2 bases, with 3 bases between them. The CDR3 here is CASSQVAGNTIYF. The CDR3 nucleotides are TGTGCCAGCAGCCAAGTTGCTGGAAACACCATATATTTT.

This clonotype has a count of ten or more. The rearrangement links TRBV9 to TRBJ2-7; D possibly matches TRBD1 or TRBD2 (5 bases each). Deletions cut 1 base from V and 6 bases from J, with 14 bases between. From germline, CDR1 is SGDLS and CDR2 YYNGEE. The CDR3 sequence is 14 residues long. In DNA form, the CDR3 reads TGTGCCAGCAGCGTACAAAGTTTGGGGGTCGAGCAGTACTTC. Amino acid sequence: CASSVQSLGVEQYF.

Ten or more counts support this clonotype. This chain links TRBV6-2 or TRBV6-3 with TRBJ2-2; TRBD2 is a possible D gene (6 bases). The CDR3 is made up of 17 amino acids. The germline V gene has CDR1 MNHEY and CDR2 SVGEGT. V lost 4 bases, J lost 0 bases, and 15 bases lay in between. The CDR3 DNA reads TGTGCCAGCAGTTCGGGGGTAATAGGGCCGAACACCGGGGAGCTGTTTTTT. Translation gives CASSSGVIGPNTGELFF.

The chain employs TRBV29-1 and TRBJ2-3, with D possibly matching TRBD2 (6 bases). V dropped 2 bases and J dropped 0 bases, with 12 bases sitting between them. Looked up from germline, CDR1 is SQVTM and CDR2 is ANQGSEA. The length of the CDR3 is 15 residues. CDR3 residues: CSVERSGDSTDTQYF. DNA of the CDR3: TGCAGCGTTGAAAGATCGGGGGACAGCACAGATACGCAGTATTTT.

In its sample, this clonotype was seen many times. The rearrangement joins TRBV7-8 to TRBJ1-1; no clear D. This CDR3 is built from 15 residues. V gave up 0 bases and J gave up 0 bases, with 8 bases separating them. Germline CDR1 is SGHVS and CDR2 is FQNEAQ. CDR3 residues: CASSLAVSLNTEAFF. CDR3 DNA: TGTGCCAGCAGCTTAGCTGTCTCCCTGAACACTGAAGCTTTCTTT.

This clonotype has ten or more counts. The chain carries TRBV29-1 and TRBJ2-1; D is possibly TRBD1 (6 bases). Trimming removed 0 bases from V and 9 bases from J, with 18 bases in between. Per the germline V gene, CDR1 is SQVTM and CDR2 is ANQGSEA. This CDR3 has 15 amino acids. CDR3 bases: TGCAGCGTTGAAGAAACGGGACACCCGGCGTTTGAGCAGTTCTTC. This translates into CSVEETGHPAFEQFF.

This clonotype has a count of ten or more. CDR3 amino acids: CASSTGTPINQPQHF. The CDR3 nucleotides read TGTGCCAGCAGCACCGGGACACCGATCAATCAGCCCCAGCATTTT. The gene calls are TRBV12-3 or TRBV12-4 and TRBJ1-5; tentative D call: TRBD1 (6 bases). The CDR3 has 15 amino acids. V shed 6 bases and J shed 3 bases, with 15 bases lying between them.

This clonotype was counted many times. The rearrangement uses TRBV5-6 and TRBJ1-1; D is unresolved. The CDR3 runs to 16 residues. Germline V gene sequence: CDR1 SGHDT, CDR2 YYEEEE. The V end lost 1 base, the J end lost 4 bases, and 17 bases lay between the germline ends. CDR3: CASSLFSHTATTEAFF. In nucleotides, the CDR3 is TGTGCCAGCAGCTTGTTTAGTCACACAGCAACCACTGAAGCTTTCTTT.

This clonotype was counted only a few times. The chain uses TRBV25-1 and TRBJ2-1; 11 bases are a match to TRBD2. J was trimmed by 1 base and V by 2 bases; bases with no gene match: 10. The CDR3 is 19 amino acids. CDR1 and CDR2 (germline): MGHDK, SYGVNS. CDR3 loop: CASSELLPGLAESYNEQFF. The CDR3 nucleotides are TGTGCCAGCAGTGAACTACTACCGGGACTAGCGGAGTCCTACAATGAGCAGTTCTTC. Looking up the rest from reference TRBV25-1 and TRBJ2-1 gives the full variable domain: EADIYQTPRYLVIGTGKKITLECSQTMGHDKMYWYQQDPGMELHLIHYSYGVNSTEKGDLSSESTVSRIRTEHFPLTLESARPSHTSQYLCASSELLPGLAESYNEQFFGPGTRLTVL.

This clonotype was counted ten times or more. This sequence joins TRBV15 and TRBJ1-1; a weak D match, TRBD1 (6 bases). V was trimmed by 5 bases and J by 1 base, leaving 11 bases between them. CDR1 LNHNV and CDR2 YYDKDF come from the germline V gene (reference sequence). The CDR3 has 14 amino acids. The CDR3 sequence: CATSWRGTNTEAFF. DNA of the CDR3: TGTGCCACCAGCTGGAGGGGGACGAACACTGAAGCTTTCTTT.

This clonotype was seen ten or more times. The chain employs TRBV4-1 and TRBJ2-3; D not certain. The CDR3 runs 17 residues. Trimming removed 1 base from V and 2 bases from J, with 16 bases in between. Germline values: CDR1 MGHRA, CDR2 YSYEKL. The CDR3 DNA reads TGCGCCAGCAGCCAAGGATTGCGGAACGACGTCACAGATACGCAGTATTTT. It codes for CASSQGLRNDVTDTQYF.

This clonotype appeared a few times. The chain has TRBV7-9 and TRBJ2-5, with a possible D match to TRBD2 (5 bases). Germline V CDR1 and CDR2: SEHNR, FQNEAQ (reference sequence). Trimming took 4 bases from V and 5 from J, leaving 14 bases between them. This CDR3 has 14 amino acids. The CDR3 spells CASSSDLGRETQYF. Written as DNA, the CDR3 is TGTGCCAGCAGCTCGGACTTGGGCCGGGAGACCCAGTACTTC.

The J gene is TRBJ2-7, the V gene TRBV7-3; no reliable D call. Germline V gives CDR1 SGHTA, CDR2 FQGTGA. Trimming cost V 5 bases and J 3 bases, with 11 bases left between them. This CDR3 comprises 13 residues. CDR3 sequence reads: CASSARPNYEQYF. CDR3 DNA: TGTGCCAGCAGCGCGCGACCAAACTACGAGCAGTACTTC.

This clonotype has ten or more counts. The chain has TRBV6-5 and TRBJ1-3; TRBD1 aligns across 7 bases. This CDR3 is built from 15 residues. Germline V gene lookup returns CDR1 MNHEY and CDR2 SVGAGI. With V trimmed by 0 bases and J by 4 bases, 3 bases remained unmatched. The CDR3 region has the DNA TGTGCCAGCAGTTACTCTAGGACAGGCGGAAACACCATATATTTT. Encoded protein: CASSYSRTGGNTIYF.

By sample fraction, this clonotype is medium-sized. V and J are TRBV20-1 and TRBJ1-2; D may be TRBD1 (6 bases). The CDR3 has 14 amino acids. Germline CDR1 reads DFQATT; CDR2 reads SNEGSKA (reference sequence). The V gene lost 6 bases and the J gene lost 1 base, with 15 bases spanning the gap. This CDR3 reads CSARPGHSNYGYTF. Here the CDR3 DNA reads TGCAGTGCCAGACCGGGACACAGTAACTATGGCTACACCTTC.

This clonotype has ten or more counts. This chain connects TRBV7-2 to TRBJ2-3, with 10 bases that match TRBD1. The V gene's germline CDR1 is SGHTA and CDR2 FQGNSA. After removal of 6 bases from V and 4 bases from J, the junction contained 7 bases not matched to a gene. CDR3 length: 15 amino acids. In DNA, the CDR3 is TGTGCCAGCAGTCAGGGGACAGGGGAAGCAGATACGCAGTATTTT. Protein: CASSQGTGEADTQYF. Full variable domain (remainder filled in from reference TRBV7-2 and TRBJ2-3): GAGVSQSPSNKVTEKGKDVELRCDPISGHTALYWYRQSLGQGLEFLIYFQGNSAPDKSGLPSDRFSAERTGGSVSTLTIQRTQQEDSAVYLCASSQGTGEADTQYFGPGTRLTVL.